This entry features one T cell receptor (beta chain) sequence. Its matching antigen is unknown. Germline V gene sequence: CDR1 SEHNR, CDR2 FQNEAQ (reference sequence). The CDR3 has 12 residues. The V end was cut by 6 bases, the J end by 6 bases, with 12 bases between. This entry belongs to a study of cytomegalovirus exposure and HLA in healthy donors. General study findings and limits: The authors excluded some V segments, including TRBV6-2 and TRBV6-3, as indistinguishable.

A multiplex PCR was run with 60 Vbeta primers and 13 Jbeta primers. Clones were read by immunoSEQ multiplex PCR, and TCRdb kept only the in-frame ones, dropping some. The table lists about 150,000 clones, more than 75% of them singletons. The sample taken for sequencing was PBMCs. V is TRBV7-9 and J is TRBJ2-7; the D gene is possibly TRBD2 (6 bases). The sequence was collected from a human donor in good health. CDR3 amino acids: CASRNSGGEQYF. CDR3 nucleotides: TGTGCCAGCAGAAATTCCGGGGGCGAGCAGTACTTC. Full variable domain (outside the CDR3, taken from reference TRBV7-9 and TRBJ2-7): DTGVSQNPRHKITKRGQNVTFRCDPISEHNRLYWYRQTLGQGPEFLTYFQNEAQLEKSRLLSDRFSAERPKGSFSTLEIQRTEQGDSAMYLCASRNSGGEQYFGPGTRLTVT.